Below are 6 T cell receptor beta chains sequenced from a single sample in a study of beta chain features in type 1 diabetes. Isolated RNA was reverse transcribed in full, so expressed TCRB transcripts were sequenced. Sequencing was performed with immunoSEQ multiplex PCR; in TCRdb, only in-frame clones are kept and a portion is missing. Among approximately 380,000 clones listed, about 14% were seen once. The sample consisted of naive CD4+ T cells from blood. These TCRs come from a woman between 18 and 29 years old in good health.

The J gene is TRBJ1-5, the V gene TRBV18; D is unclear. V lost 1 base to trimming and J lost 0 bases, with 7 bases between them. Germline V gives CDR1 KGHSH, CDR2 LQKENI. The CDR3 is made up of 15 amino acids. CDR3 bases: TGTGCCAGCTCACCACAGTCAGTTAGCAATCAGCCCCAGCATTTT. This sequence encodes CASSPQSVSNQPQHF. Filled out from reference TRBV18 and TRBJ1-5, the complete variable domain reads NAGVMQNPRHLVRRRGQEARLRCSPMKGHSHVYWYRQLPEEGLKFMVYLQKENIIDESGMPKERFSAEFPKEGPSILRIQQVVRGDSAAYFCASSPQSVSNQPQHFGDGTRLSIL.

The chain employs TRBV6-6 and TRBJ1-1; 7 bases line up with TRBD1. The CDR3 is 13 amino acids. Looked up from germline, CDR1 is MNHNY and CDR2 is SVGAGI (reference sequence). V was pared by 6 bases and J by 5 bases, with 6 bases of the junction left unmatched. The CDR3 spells CASRQPGGTEAFF. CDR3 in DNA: TGTGCCAGCAGACAACCAGGGGGAACTGAAGCTTTCTTT.

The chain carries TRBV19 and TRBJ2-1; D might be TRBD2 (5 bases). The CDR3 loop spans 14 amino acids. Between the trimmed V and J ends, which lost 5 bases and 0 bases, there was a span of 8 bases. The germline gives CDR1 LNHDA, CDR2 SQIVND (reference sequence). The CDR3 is CASSPGSSYNEQFF. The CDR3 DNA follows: TGTGCCAGTAGTCCGGGGAGCTCCTACAATGAGCAGTTCTTC. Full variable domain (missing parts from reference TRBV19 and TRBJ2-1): DGGITQSPKYLFRKEGQNVTLSCEQNLNHDAMYWYRQDPGQGLRLIYYSQIVNDFQKGDIAEGYSVSREKKESFPLTVTSAQKNPTAFYLCASSPGSSYNEQFFGPGTRLTVL.

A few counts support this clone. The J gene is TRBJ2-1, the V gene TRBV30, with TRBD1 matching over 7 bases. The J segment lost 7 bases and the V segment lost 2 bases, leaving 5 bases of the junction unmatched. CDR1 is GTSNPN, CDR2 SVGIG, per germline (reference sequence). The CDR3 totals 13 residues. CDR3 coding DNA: TGTGCCTGGAGTATGGTACAGGGGAATGAGCAGTTCTTC. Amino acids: CAWSMVQGNEQFF.

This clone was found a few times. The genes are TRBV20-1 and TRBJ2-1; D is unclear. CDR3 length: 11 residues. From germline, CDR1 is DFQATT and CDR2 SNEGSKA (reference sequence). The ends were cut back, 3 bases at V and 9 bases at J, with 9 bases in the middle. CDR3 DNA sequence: TGCAGTGCTAGGGAGTCGACTGAGCAGTTCTTC. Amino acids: CSARESTEQFF.

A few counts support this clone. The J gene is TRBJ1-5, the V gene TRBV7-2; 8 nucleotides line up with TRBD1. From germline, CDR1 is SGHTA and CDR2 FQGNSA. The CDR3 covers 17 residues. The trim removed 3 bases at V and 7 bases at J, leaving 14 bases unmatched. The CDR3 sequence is CASSLKASDRDRQPQHF. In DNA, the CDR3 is TGTGCCAGCAGCTTGAAGGCTTCGGACAGGGACCGACAGCCCCAGCATTTT.